This T cell receptor (beta chain) was recorded in a study of sequential checkpoint blockade in melanoma. Study background: After both sequences, patients received maintenance nivolumab.

The protocol was immunoSEQ multiplex PCR, while the TCRdb copy is restricted to in-frame clones and leaves out a portion. The profile shows tens of thousands of clones, around 85% of them singletons. J gave up 0 bases and V 3 bases, and 12 bases lay outside the gene matches. CDR1 MNHEY and CDR2 SMNVEV come from the germline V gene (reference sequence). The CDR3 covers 18 residues. Treatment reported: randomized to nivolumab then ipilimumab (arm A) or the reverse (arm B). No patient had prior DNA-damaging chemotherapy. From thawed PBMCs, live CD3+CD8+ cells negative for CD19 and CD56 were sorted. The TCR was taken from a human donor with melanoma. The chain combines TRBV27 with TRBJ2-7, with TRBD2 matching 9 bases. The sequences come from CD8+ T cells sorted from blood (inferred from file names), collected from a patient given nivolumab and ipilimumab in sequence. CDR3 protein: CASSLLRGGALGSYEQYF. The CDR3 DNA sequence: TGTGCCAGCAGTTTGTTGCGCGGGGGGGCGCTGGGCTCCTACGAGCAGTACTTC.